This T cell receptor beta chain was obtained from a study of molecular identifiers for immune sequencing clone quantification. Sequencing libraries of naive CD8 cells derived from around 20,000 to 990,000 sorted cells with 10%, 30% or 50% RNA. For naive CD8 T cells, sorting used the CD8+CD4-CCR7+CD45RA+ phenotype. Germline assignment: CDR1 SGHNT and CDR2 YYREEE (reference sequence). V lost 0 bases, J lost 3 bases, and 15 bases lay in between. The CDR3 has 16 residues. As to this clonotype: Its target is unknown.

Broader study findings: Over 99% of CMV-specific effector molecules, but under 1% of naive ones, were in clones above 20 copies.

Making the bulk TCR libraries relied on previously described methods and listed TCR primers. TCRdb fed the PCR reads into MiXCR, producing one record per CDR3 protein. The sample consists of under 800,000 distinct CDR3 sequences, around 25% of them appearing once. The TCR comes from a human donor in good health. Some libraries in this study had Jurkat cell RNA spiked in. The chain recombines TRBV5-4 with TRBJ1-2; D unclear. Sequencing was done on a sample of naive CD8+ T cells from blood, with Jurkat cell RNA spiked in. Subset specified: FACS-sorted CD8+CD4-CCR7+CD45RA+ naive T cells. The CDR3 here is CASSLGTGPPDYGYTF. CDR3 coding DNA: TGTGCCAGCAGCTTGGGTACGGGCCCCCCTGACTATGGCTACACCTTC.